Listed below are T cell receptor beta chains from one sample, sequenced in a study of T cells in Graves' hyperthyroidism and ophthalmopathy. TCRdb analysed the multiplex PCR reads with MiXCR anew, one entry per CDR3 protein. The sample has 200,000 or so distinct CDR3 sequences, roughly 17% seen once. The sequencing input was blood. The source of these receptors is a woman aged 45-65 years with Graves' hyperthyroidism. Both conserved end residues are part of each CDR3. Each record gives: J gene, clone size, V gene, D gene, CDR3 DNA, CDR3 protein. A D gene is named only where the DNA matches it firmly. Clone size is stated in some rows and not others, as once, few, many or a class when expanded.

J gene: TRBJ2-7
clone size: many
V gene: TRBV11-2
D gene: -
CDR3 DNA: TGTGCCAGCAGCTCCAATTCCTACGAGCAGTACTTC
CDR3 protein: CASSSNSYEQYF

J gene: TRBJ1-1
clone size: -
V gene: TRBV30
D gene: -
CDR3 DNA: TGTGCCTGGAGTGTATTGTGGGCACGGACAGATAAATCCTTGAACACTGAAGCTTTCTTT
CDR3 protein: CAWSVLWARTDKSLNTEAFF

J gene: TRBJ2-3
clone size: -
V gene: TRBV29-1
D gene: -
CDR3 DNA: TGCAGCGTTGAGGGACTTAGGATGTTAGATACGCAGTATTTT
CDR3 protein: CSVEGLRMLDTQYF

J gene: TRBJ2-6
clone size: few
V gene: TRBV20-1
D gene: -
CDR3 DNA: TGCAGTGCTAGAGGGGGTTTTACCTTCTCTGGGGCCAACGTCCTGACTTTC
CDR3 protein: CSARGGFTFSGANVLTF

J gene: TRBJ2-1
clone size: many
V gene: TRBV28
D gene: -
CDR3 DNA: TGTGCCAGCAGACTAAGATCCGGAAGTGAGCAGTTCTTC
CDR3 protein: CASRLRSGSEQFF

J gene: TRBJ1-2
clone size: few
V gene: TRBV6-6
D gene: -
CDR3 DNA: TGTGCCAGCAGTTACCCGGACAGCTATGGCTACACCTTC
CDR3 protein: CASSYPDSYGYTF

J gene: TRBJ2-2
clone size: -
V gene: TRBV7-4
D gene: -
CDR3 DNA: TGTGCCAGCAGCTTCTACCTCGGGACAAGGGGAATGGACGACTACACCGGGGAGCTGTTTTTT
CDR3 protein: CASSFYLGTRGMDDYTGELFF

J gene: TRBJ1-1
clone size: many
V gene: TRBV3-1
D gene: -
CDR3 DNA: TGTGCCAGCAGCCAAAACCCAGGGTCGGAGACTGAAGCTTTCTTT
CDR3 protein: CASSQNPGSETEAFF

J gene: TRBJ1-1
clone size: few
V gene: TRBV20-1
D gene: -
CDR3 DNA: TGCAGTGCTATAGGAGGGGGGAACACTGAAGCTTTCTTT
CDR3 protein: CSAIGGGNTEAFF

J gene: TRBJ1-1
clone size: many
V gene: TRBV27
D gene: TRBD1
CDR3 DNA: TGTGCCAGCAGTTTAGAGTTACGGCCGGGACAGGGGGCCACTGAAGCTTTCTTT
CDR3 protein: CASSLELRPGQGATEAFF

J gene: TRBJ2-2
clone size: -
V gene: TRBV12-5
D gene: TRBD1
CDR3 DNA: TGTGCTAAGGGGGAGCACCGGGACAGCGACTTGAACACCGGGGAGCTGTTTTTT
CDR3 protein: CAKGEHRDSDLNTGELFF

J gene: TRBJ2-7
clone size: -
V gene: TRBV9
D gene: -
CDR3 DNA: TGTGCCAGCAGCCCATCTGAGTACAATGACTTTGAGCAGTACTTC
CDR3 protein: CASSPSEYNDFEQYF

J gene: TRBJ1-1
clone size: many
V gene: TRBV11-2
D gene: TRBD1
CDR3 DNA: TGTGCCAGCAGCCCGGGTGTGGACAGGTTGAACACTGAAGCTTTCTTT
CDR3 protein: CASSPGVDRLNTEAFF

J gene: TRBJ2-3
clone size: many
V gene: TRBV12-3/TRBV12-4
D gene: -
CDR3 DNA: TGTGCCAGCAGTTTCCCCTTCCCCCGGGTCCGCACAGATACGCAGTATTTT
CDR3 protein: CASSFPFPRVRTDTQYF

J gene: TRBJ1-1
clone size: many
V gene: TRBV6-5
D gene: -
CDR3 DNA: TGTGCCAGCAGTTACTCCCAACAGTACCAAGCTTTCTTT
CDR3 protein: CASSYSQQYQAFF

J gene: TRBJ1-1
clone size: many
V gene: TRBV20-1
D gene: TRBD1
CDR3 DNA: TGCAGTGCCTACACCACAGGGGGCAGGATGATGGACACTGAAGCTTTCTTT
CDR3 protein: CSAYTTGGRMMDTEAFF

J gene: TRBJ2-1
clone size: -
V gene: TRBV7-9
D gene: -
CDR3 DNA: TGTGCCAGCAGCCTCATGACATATGAGCAGTTCTTC
CDR3 protein: CASSLMTYEQFF

J gene: TRBJ1-1
clone size: many
V gene: TRBV5-6
D gene: -
CDR3 DNA: TGTGCCAGCAGCTTGTTCCCGAACACTGAAGCTTTCTTT
CDR3 protein: CASSLFPNTEAFF

J gene: TRBJ1-2
clone size: many
V gene: TRBV20-1
D gene: -
CDR3 DNA: TGCAGTGCCTTGGACAGCTATGGCTACACCTTC
CDR3 protein: CSALDSYGYTF

J gene: TRBJ2-3
clone size: few
V gene: TRBV24-1
D gene: TRBD1
CDR3 DNA: TGTGCCACCAGCGCACAGGGGGGAGCAGATACGCAGTATTTT
CDR3 protein: CATSAQGGADTQYF

J gene: TRBJ1-2
clone size: few
V gene: TRBV27
D gene: -
CDR3 DNA: TGTGCCAGCAGTTTAGACCGGGACACTTATGGCTACACCTTC
CDR3 protein: CASSLDRDTYGYTF

J gene: TRBJ2-7
clone size: -
V gene: TRBV5-1
D gene: TRBD1
CDR3 DNA: TGCGCCAGCAGCTTGGACGGGACAGGTTCGAGTTTGTCGTACTTC
CDR3 protein: CASSLDGTGSSLSYF

J gene: TRBJ1-2
clone size: -
V gene: TRBV7-2
D gene: -
CDR3 DNA: TGTGCCAGCAGCTTCGTACCGACAGCTTCCTATGGCTACACCTTC
CDR3 protein: CASSFVPTASYGYTF

J gene: TRBJ2-7
clone size: once
V gene: TRBV28
D gene: -
CDR3 DNA: TGTGCCAGCAGTCCGACAGGTACTTCCTACGAGCAGTACTTC
CDR3 protein: CASSPTGTSYEQYF

J gene: TRBJ2-7
clone size: many
V gene: TRBV7-2
D gene: -
CDR3 DNA: TGTGCCAGCAGCCAGACGTCCGTCTCCTACGAGCAGTACTTC
CDR3 protein: CASSQTSVSYEQYF

J gene: TRBJ1-1
clone size: many
V gene: TRBV18
D gene: -
CDR3 DNA: TGTGCCAGCTCACCACCGAGACTGAACACTGAAGCTTTCTTT
CDR3 protein: CASSPPRLNTEAFF

J gene: TRBJ1-5
clone size: many
V gene: TRBV3-1
D gene: -
CDR3 DNA: TGTGCCAGCAGCCAAGAGGTTACTGGGAGGCCCCAGCATTTT
CDR3 protein: CASSQEVTGRPQHF

J gene: TRBJ1-2
clone size: -
V gene: TRBV7-9
D gene: TRBD1
CDR3 DNA: TGTGCCAGCAGCAAGGCCTCAGGGGGCCGGGGCTATGGCTACACCTTC
CDR3 protein: CASSKASGGRGYGYTF

J gene: TRBJ2-7
clone size: few
V gene: TRBV29-1
D gene: -
CDR3 DNA: TGCAGCGTAGCGGAGAGCTCCTACGAGCAGTACTTC
CDR3 protein: CSVAESSYEQYF

J gene: TRBJ2-1
clone size: many
V gene: TRBV19
D gene: TRBD2
CDR3 DNA: TGTGCCAGTAGTATCCGAGCGGGACTTATCAATGAGCAGTTCTTC
CDR3 protein: CASSIRAGLINEQFF

J gene: TRBJ2-1
clone size: many
V gene: TRBV5-1
D gene: TRBD2
CDR3 DNA: TGCGCCAGCCTGGAGACTAGCGGGAGCCATGAGCAGTTCTTC
CDR3 protein: CASLETSGSHEQFF

J gene: TRBJ2-2
clone size: few
V gene: TRBV7-3
D gene: -
CDR3 DNA: TGTGCCAGCAGCTTATCCGGGAAGAACACCGGGGAGCTGTTTTTT
CDR3 protein: CASSLSGKNTGELFF

J gene: TRBJ1-5
clone size: many
V gene: TRBV29-1
D gene: -
CDR3 DNA: TGCAGCGTTGCCATCGGGGGCAATCAGCCCCAGCATTTT
CDR3 protein: CSVAIGGNQPQHF

J gene: TRBJ2-7
clone size: few
V gene: TRBV29-1
D gene: TRBD2
CDR3 DNA: TGCAGCGTCTTGGGACTAGCTCCCGAGCAGTACTTC
CDR3 protein: CSVLGLAPEQYF

J gene: TRBJ2-2
clone size: many
V gene: TRBV11-2
D gene: -
CDR3 DNA: TGTGCCAGCAGCCGCGTGGCCGGGACGGTGAACACCGGGGAGCTGTTTTTT
CDR3 protein: CASSRVAGTVNTGELFF

J gene: TRBJ1-5
clone size: once
V gene: TRBV2
D gene: -
CDR3 DNA: TGTGCCAGCAGCTCAGCCAACGGGGGTCAGCCCCAGCATTTT
CDR3 protein: CASSSANGGQPQHF

J gene: TRBJ2-7
clone size: few
V gene: TRBV29-1
D gene: -
CDR3 DNA: TGCAGCGTTGAAGACCCCACCTACGAGCAGTACTTC
CDR3 protein: CSVEDPTYEQYF

J gene: TRBJ2-3
clone size: many
V gene: TRBV11-2
D gene: TRBD1
CDR3 DNA: TGTGCCAGCAGCCCCGACAGGGATTTCCCCCCAGATACGCAGTATTTT
CDR3 protein: CASSPDRDFPPDTQYF

J gene: TRBJ1-1
clone size: many
V gene: TRBV5-1
D gene: -
CDR3 DNA: TGCGCCAGCAGCTTGGGAACAGGCCTATCGAACACTGAAGCTTTCTTT
CDR3 protein: CASSLGTGLSNTEAFF

J gene: TRBJ1-1
clone size: -
V gene: TRBV19
D gene: TRBD1
CDR3 DNA: TGTGCCAGTAGTATGGGACAGCAGGCGAACACTGAAGCTTTCTTT
CDR3 protein: CASSMGQQANTEAFF

J gene: TRBJ2-6
clone size: few
V gene: TRBV19
D gene: -
CDR3 DNA: TGTGCCAGTAGACTAGGGGGTTCAGGGGCCAACGTCCTGACTTTC
CDR3 protein: CASRLGGSGANVLTF

J gene: TRBJ2-1
clone size: -
V gene: TRBV27
D gene: -
CDR3 DNA: TGTGCCAGCAGTTTTTGGGGGAGTAACTACAATGAGCAGTTCTTC
CDR3 protein: CASSFWGSNYNEQFF

J gene: TRBJ2-2
clone size: -
V gene: TRBV12-5
D gene: TRBD2
CDR3 DNA: TGTGCTGTGACTAGCGGGTCCCGTGCCGGGGAGCTGTTTTTT
CDR3 protein: CAVTSGSRAGELFF

J gene: TRBJ2-7
clone size: many
V gene: TRBV11-3
D gene: -
CDR3 DNA: TGTGCCAGCAGCTTGGGACCGTCGAAATACGAGCAGTACTTC
CDR3 protein: CASSLGPSKYEQYF

J gene: TRBJ2-5
clone size: -
V gene: TRBV30
D gene: TRBD2
CDR3 DNA: TGTGCCTGGAGTGGCGATGGCGGGAGGGCCTCCGAGACCCAGTACTTC
CDR3 protein: CAWSGDGGRASETQYF

J gene: TRBJ2-3
clone size: many
V gene: TRBV27
D gene: TRBD2
CDR3 DNA: TGTGCCAGCACAAACCTCCTAGCGGGAGGGGAAGATACGCAGTATTTT
CDR3 protein: CASTNLLAGGEDTQYF

J gene: TRBJ2-2
clone size: -
V gene: TRBV5-1
D gene: TRBD1
CDR3 DNA: TGCGCCAGCAGCATTCAGACAGGGCTTTACTCCGGGGAGCTGTTTTTT
CDR3 protein: CASSIQTGLYSGELFF

J gene: TRBJ1-5
clone size: -
V gene: TRBV28
D gene: -
CDR3 DNA: TGTGCCAGCAGTCCTACCAATGGACAGCGAGGTCAGCCCCAGCATTTT
CDR3 protein: CASSPTNGQRGQPQHF

J gene: TRBJ1-5
clone size: -
V gene: TRBV9
D gene: -
CDR3 DNA: TGTGCCAGCAGCGTAGCAGACGGACGCAATCAGCCCCAGCATTTT
CDR3 protein: CASSVADGRNQPQHF

J gene: TRBJ2-3
clone size: few
V gene: TRBV27
D gene: TRBD2
CDR3 DNA: TGTGCCAGCAGTTTATCACCAGCGGGAGTAGGCACAGATACGCAGTATTTT
CDR3 protein: CASSLSPAGVGTDTQYF

J gene: TRBJ2-1
clone size: many
V gene: TRBV11-3
D gene: TRBD2
CDR3 DNA: TGTGCCAGCAGCCTTGGGAGCGGGGCCCCCTACAATGAGCAGTTCTTC
CDR3 protein: CASSLGSGAPYNEQFF

J gene: TRBJ2-1
clone size: few
V gene: TRBV20-1
D gene: -
CDR3 DNA: TGCAGTGCTAGCGGGAATTTTATGTATGAGCAGTTCTTC
CDR3 protein: CSASGNFMYEQFF

J gene: TRBJ2-1
clone size: -
V gene: TRBV20-1
D gene: -
CDR3 DNA: TGCAGTGCTAGAACAAGCCGAAGTCTCAATGAGCAGTCCTTC
CDR3 protein: CSARTSRSLNEQSF

J gene: TRBJ1-2
clone size: many
V gene: TRBV7-2
D gene: -
CDR3 DNA: TGTGCCAGCAGCTTAGACCCCAGGGGTGGCTACACCTTC
CDR3 protein: CASSLDPRGGYTF

J gene: TRBJ1-4
clone size: few
V gene: TRBV30
D gene: -
CDR3 DNA: TGTGCCTGGAACACAGGGTTTAATGAAAAACTGTTTTTT
CDR3 protein: CAWNTGFNEKLFF